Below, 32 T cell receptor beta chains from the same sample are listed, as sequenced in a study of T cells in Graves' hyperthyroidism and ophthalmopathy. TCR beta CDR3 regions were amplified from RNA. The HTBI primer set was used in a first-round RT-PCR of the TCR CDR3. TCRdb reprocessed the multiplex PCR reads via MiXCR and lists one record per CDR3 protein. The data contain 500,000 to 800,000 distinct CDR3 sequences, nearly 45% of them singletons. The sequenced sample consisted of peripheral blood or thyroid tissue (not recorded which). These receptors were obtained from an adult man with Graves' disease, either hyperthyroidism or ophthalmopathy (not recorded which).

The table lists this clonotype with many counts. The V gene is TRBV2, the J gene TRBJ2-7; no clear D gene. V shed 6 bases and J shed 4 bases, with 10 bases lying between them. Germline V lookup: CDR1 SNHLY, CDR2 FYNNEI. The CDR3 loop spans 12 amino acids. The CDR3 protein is CASRAQQYEQYF. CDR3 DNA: TGTGCCAGCAGGGCGCAACAGTACGAGCAGTACTTC. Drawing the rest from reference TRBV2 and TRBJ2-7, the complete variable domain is EPEVTQTPSHQVTQMGQEVILRCVPISNHLYFYWYRQILGQKVEFLVSFYNNEISEKSEIFDDQFSVERPDGSNFTLKIRSTKLEDSAMYFCASRAQQYEQYFGPGTRLTVT.

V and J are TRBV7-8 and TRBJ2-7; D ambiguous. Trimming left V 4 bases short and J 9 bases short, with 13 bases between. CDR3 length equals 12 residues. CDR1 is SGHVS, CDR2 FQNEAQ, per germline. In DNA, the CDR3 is TGTGCCAGCAGCTCCCCCGGTATCGGGCAGTACTTC. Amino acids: CASSSPGIGQYF.

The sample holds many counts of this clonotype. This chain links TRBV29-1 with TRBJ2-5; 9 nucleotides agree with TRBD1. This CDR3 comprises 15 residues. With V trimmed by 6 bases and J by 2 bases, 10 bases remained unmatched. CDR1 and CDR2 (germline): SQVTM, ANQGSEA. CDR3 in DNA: TGCAGCGTGCAACCGGGACAGGGCATACAAGAGACCCAGTACTTC. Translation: CSVQPGQGIQETQYF.

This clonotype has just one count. CDR3 amino acids: CAISEGTSGKGGRETQYF. CDR3 in DNA: TGTGCCATCAGTGAGGGGACTAGCGGAAAAGGGGGGCGAGAGACCCAGTACTTC. V is TRBV10-3 and J is TRBJ2-5; 11 bases are a match to TRBD2. The CDR3 runs to 18 residues. CDR1 is ENHRY and CDR2 is SYGVKD in the germline V gene. J was trimmed by 4 bases and V by 2 bases; bases with no gene match: 12.

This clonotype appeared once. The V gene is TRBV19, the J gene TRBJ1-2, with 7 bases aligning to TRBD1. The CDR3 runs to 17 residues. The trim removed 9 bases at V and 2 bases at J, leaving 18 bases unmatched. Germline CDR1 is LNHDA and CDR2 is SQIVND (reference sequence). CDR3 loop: CASGLGPGQPLNYGYTF. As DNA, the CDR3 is TGTGCCAGCGGCCTCGGGCCGGGACAGCCGTTAAACTATGGCTACACCTTC.

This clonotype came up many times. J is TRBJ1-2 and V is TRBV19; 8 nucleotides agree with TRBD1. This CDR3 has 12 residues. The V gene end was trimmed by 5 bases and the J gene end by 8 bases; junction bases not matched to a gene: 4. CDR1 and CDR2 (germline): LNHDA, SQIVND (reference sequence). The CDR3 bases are TGTGCCAGTAGTGGGGACAGGCCCGGCTACACCTTC. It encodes CASSGDRPGYTF.

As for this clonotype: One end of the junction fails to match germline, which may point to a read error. CDR3 bases: TGTGCCAGGAGCTTGGGACAGTTGAACACTGAAGCTTTCTTT. This encodes CARSLGQLNTEAFF. The chain links TRBV7-9 to TRBJ1-1; 7 bases match TRBD1. The germline V gene encodes CDR1 SEHNR and CDR2 FQNEAQ (reference sequence). The CDR3 covers 14 residues.

CDR3 bases: TGTGCCAGCAGTTACAGAGGGGACGACTATGGCTACACCTTC. The encoded protein is CASSYRGDDYGYTF. The chain uses TRBV6-5 and TRBJ1-2, with D possibly matching TRBD1 (5 bases). The CDR3 is 14 amino acids. Germline V gene data show CDR1 as MNHEY and CDR2 as SVGAGI. Trimming removed 2 bases from V and 3 bases from J, with 10 bases in between.

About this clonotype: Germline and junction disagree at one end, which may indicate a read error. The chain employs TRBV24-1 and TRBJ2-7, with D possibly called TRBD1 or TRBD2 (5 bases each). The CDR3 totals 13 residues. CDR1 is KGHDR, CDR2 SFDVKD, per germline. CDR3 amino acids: CAISESGTREQYF. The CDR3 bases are TGTGCCATCAGTGAGTCAGGGACGCGCGAGCAGTACTTC.

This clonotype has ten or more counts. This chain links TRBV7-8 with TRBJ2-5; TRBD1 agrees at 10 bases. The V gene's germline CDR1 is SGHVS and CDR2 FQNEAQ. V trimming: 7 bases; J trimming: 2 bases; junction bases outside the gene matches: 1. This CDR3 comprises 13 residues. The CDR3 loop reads CASMDRGQETQYF. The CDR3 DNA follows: TGTGCCAGCATGGACAGGGGGCAAGAGACCCAGTACTTC.

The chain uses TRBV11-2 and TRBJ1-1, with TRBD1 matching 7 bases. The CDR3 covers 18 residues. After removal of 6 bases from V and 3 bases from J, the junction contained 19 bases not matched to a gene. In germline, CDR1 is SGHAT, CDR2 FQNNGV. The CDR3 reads CASSFRQGGISVDTEAFF. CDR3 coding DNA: TGTGCCAGCAGTTTCCGACAGGGTGGTATTTCGGTGGACACTGAAGCTTTCTTT.

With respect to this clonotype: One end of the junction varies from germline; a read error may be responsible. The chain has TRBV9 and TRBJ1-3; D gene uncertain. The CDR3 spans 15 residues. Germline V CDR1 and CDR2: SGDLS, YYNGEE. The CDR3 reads CASSVEGNSGNAIYF. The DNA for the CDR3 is TGTGCCAGCAGCGTAGAAGGGAACTCTGGAAACGCCATATATTTT.

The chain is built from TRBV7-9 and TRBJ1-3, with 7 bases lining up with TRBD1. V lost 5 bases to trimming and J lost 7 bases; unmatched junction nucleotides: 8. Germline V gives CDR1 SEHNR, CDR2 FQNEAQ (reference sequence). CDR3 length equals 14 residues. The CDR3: CASSLPGTENTIYF. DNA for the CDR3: TGTGCCAGCAGCCTACCCGGGACAGAGAACACCATATATTTT.

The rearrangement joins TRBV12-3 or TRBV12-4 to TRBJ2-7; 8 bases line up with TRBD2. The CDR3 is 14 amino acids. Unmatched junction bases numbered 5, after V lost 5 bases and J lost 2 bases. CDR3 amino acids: CASSARGETYEQYF. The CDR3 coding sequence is TGTGCCAGCAGTGCGCGGGGGGAGACCTACGAGCAGTACTTC.

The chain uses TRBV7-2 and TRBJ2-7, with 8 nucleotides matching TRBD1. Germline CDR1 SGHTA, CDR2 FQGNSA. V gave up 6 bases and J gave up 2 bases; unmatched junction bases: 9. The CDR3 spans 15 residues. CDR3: CASSVRGQGAYEQYF. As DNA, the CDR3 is TGTGCCAGCAGTGTTCGAGGACAGGGCGCCTACGAGCAGTACTTC.

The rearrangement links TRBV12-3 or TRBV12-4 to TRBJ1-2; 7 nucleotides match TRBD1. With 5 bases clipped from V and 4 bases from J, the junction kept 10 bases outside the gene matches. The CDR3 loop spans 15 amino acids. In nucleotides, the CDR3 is TGTGCCAGCAGTGACCCCAGGGGGGGAGGCTATGGCTACACCTTC. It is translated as CASSDPRGGGYGYTF.

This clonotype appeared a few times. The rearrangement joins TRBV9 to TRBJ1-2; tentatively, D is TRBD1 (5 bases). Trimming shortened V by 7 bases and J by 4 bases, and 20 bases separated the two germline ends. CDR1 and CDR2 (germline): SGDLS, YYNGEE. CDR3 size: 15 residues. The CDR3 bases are TGTGCCAGCTCACCGGAATCCGGGGGATTCTATGGCTACACCTTC. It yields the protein CASSPESGGFYGYTF.

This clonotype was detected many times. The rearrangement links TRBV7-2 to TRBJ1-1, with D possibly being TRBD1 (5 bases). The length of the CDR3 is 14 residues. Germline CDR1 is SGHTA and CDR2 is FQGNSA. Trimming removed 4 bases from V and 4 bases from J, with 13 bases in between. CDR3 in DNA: TGTGCCAGCAGCTCCGGGACCCTGGTCACTGAAGCTTTCTTT. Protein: CASSSGTLVTEAFF.

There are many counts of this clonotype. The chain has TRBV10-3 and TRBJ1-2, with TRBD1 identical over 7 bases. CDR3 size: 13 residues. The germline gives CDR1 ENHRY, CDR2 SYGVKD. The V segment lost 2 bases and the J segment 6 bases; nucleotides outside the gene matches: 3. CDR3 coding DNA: TGTGCCATCAGTGAGAACAGGGGCGATGGCTACACCTTC. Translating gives CAISENRGDGYTF.

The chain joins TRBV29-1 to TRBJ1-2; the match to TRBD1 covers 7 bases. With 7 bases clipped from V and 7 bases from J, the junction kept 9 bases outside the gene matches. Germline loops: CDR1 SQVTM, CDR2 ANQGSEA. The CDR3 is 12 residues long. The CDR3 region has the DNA TGCAGCGCGGAACGACAGGGTGGTGGCTACACCTTC. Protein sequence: CSAERQGGGYTF. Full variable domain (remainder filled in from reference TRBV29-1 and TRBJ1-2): SAVISQKPSRDICQRGTSLTIQCQVDSQVTMMFWYRQQPGQSLTLIATANQGSEATYESGFVIDKFPISRPNLTFSTLTVSNMSPEDSSIYLCSAERQGGGYTFGSGTRLTVV.

The CDR3 sequence is CASSSSPYFQETQYF. In DNA form, the CDR3 reads TGTGCCAGCAGCTCTAGTCCCTACTTCCAAGAGACCCAGTACTTC. This chain links TRBV11-2 with TRBJ2-5; no clear D gene. CDR1 and CDR2 from the germline V gene are SGHAT and FQNNGV. This CDR3 has 15 amino acids. The germline V and J ends were trimmed by 4 bases and 1 base, with 13 bases remaining between them.

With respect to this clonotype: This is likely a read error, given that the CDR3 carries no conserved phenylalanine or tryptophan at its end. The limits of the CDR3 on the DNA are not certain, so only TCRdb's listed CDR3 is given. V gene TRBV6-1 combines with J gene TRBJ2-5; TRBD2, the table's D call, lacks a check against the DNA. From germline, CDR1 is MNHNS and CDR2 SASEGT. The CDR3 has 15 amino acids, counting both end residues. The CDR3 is CASSSGGGPRDPVAI.

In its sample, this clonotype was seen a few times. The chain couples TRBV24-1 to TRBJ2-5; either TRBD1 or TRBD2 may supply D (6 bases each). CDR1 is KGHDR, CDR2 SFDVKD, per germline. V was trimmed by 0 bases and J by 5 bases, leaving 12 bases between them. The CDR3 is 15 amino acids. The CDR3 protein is CATSDLNRGLETQYF. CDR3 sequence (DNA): TGTGCCACCAGTGATTTGAATCGGGGGCTCGAGACCCAGTACTTC.

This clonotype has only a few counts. CDR3 sequence: CASSLWDSHTGELFF. CDR3 coding DNA: TGTGCCAGCAGCCTATGGGACTCCCACACCGGGGAGCTGTTTTTT. This sequence joins TRBV7-8 and TRBJ2-2; D perhaps matches TRBD2 (6 bases). Germline CDR1 reads SGHVS; CDR2 reads FQNEAQ. The V and J ends lost 5 bases and 3 bases respectively, with 13 bases between them. The CDR3 has 15 residues.

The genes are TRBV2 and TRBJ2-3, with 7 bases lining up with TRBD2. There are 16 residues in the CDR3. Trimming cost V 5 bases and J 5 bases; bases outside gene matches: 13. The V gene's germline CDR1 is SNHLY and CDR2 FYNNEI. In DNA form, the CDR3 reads TGTGCCAGCAGTCGGTTCAGCGGGAAGGCGGGAGATACGCAGTATTTT. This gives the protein CASSRFSGKAGDTQYF.

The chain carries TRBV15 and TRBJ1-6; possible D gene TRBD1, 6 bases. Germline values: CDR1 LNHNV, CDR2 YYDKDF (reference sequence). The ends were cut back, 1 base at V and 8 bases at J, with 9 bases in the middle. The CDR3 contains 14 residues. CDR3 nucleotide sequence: TGTGCCACCAGCAGAGGAGGGGGAGATTCACCCCTCCACTTT. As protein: CATSRGGGDSPLHF.

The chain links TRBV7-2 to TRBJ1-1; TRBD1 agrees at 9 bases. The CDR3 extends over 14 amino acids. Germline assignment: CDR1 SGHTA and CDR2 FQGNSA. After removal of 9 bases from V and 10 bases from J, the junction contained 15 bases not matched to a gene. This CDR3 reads CASSLRNRGLGAFF. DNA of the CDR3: TGTGCCAGTAGTCTCCGCAACAGGGGGCTTGGAGCTTTCTTT.

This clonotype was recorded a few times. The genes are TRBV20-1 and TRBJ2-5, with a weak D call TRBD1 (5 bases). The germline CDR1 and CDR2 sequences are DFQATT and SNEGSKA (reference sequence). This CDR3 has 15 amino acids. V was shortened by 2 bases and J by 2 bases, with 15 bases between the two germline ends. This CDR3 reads CSARLLGASQETQYF. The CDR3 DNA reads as TGCAGTGCTAGACTCCTTGGGGCTTCGCAAGAGACCCAGTACTTC.

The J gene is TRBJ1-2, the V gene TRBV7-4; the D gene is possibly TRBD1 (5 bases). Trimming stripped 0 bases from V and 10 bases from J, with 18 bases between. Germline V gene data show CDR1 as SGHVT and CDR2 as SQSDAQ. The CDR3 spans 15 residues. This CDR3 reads CASSLAPETARVYTF. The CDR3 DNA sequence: TGTGCCAGCAGCTTAGCGCCGGAGACAGCGAGGGTCTACACCTTC.

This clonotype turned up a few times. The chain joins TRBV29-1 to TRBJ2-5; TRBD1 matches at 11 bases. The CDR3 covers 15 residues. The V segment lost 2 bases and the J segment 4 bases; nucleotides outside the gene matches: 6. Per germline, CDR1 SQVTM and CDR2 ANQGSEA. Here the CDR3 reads CSVESPGTGGETQYF. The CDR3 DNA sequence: TGCAGCGTTGAATCCCCCGGGACAGGGGGAGAGACCCAGTACTTC.

CDR3 sequence: CASSRKTGGADSPLHF. CDR3 coding DNA: TGTGCCAGCAGTCGAAAGACAGGGGGCGCAGATTCACCCCTCCACTTT. This chain uses TRBV7-9 with TRBJ1-6; 10 nucleotides match TRBD1. V shed 6 bases, J shed 8 bases, and the junction held 10 bases outside the gene matches. Germline V gene data show CDR1 as SEHNR and CDR2 as FQNEAQ (reference sequence). The CDR3 covers 16 residues.

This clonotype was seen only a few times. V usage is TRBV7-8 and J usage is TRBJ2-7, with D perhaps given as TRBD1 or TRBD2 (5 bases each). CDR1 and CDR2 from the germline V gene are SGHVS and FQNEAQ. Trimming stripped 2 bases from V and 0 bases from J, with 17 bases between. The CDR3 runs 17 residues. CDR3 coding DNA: TGTGCCAGCAGCTTATGGGCTGGGGCGGGCTACTCCTACGAGCAGTACTTC. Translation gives CASSLWAGAGYSYEQYF.